These T cell receptor beta chains were read from a single sample in a study of early T cells in non-severe SARS-CoV-2 infection. TCRdb used MiXCR to reprocess the 5' RACE reads, holding one entry per CDR3 protein. The sample holds around 70,000 distinct CDR3 sequences; less than 9.5% are singletons and the top ten take roughly 3.2%. The sequencing sample was made of whole blood. The receptors stem from an adult who was a healthcare worker with PCR-confirmed SARS-CoV-2 infection or an uninfected control (not recorded which). CDR3s include the opening cysteine and the closing phenylalanine or tryptophan. The D gene is left open where the match is weak. Clone sizes are given selectively: once, few, many, or a class where the clone is expanded.

V	size	J	D	CDR3	DNA
TRBV20-1	few	TRBJ2-3	-	CSATGESTDTQYF	TGCAGTGCTACAGGGGAAAGCACAGATACGCAGTATTTT
TRBV29-1	many	TRBJ1-2	-	CSAALGQNSYTF	TGCAGCGCTGCCCTTGGACAAAATAGCTACACCTTC
TRBV7-3	few	TRBJ2-3	-	CASSSRSEGTDTQYF	TGTGCCAGCAGCTCCCGTTCGGAGGGTACAGATACGCAGTATTTT
TRBV10-1	-	TRBJ2-7	-	CASSQSSTSIHEQYF	TGCGCCAGCAGTCAGAGTTCAACTAGTATCCACGAGCAGTACTTC
TRBV5-1	many	TRBJ2-1	-	CASSDAGNNEQFF	TGCGCCAGCAGCGACGCTGGCAACAATGAGCAGTTCTTC
TRBV4-1	many	TRBJ1-5	-	CASSQDGARSQPQHF	TGCGCCAGCAGCCAAGATGGGGCGCGGTCTCAGCCCCAGCATTTT
TRBV10-3	few	TRBJ2-5	TRBD1	CAIRDRGETQYF	TGTGCCATCAGGGACAGGGGGGAGACCCAGTACTTC
TRBV4-1	-	TRBJ2-7	-	CASSQDRLRGWYEQYF	TGCGCCAGCAGCCAAGATCGTCTGAGGGGATGGTACGAGCAGTACTTC
TRBV20-1	once	TRBJ2-5	-	CSADGRATETQYF	TGCAGTGCGGACGGACGGGCTACAGAGACCCAGTACTTC
TRBV30	many	TRBJ2-3	TRBD2	CAWSAGLAGDTQYF	TGTGCCTGGAGTGCGGGACTAGCAGGAGATACGCAGTATTTT
TRBV6-5	few	TRBJ2-5	-	CASSYNGRYQETQYF	TGTGCCAGCAGTTACAACGGCCGGTACCAAGAGACCCAGTACTTC
TRBV28	few	TRBJ2-7	TRBD1	CASSQSSTGKYEQYF	TGTGCCAGCAGTCAGTCCTCGACAGGGAAATACGAGCAGTACTTC
TRBV7-6	few	TRBJ2-7	TRBD2	CASSLLPSGSDEQYF	TGTGCCAGCAGCCTCCTCCCCAGCGGGAGTGACGAGCAGTACTTC
TRBV4-1	-	TRBJ2-3	-	CASSQRESTDTQYF	TGCGCCAGCAGCCAGAGGGAGAGTACAGATACGCAGTATTTT
TRBV7-9	few	TRBJ2-1	TRBD2	CASSFTSGESYNEQFF	TGTGCCAGCAGCTTCACTAGCGGGGAATCCTACAATGAGCAGTTCTTC
TRBV7-2	-	TRBJ2-5	-	CASSFETQYF	TGTGCCAGCAGTTTCGAGACCCAGTACTTC
TRBV27	-	TRBJ2-3	-	CASSLSSATDTQYF	TGTGCCAGCAGTTTATCATCCGCCACAGATACGCAGTATTTT
TRBV7-9	once	TRBJ1-6	TRBD1	CASRSGQGPYNSPLHF	TGTGCCAGCAGATCGGGACAGGGCCCCTATAATTCACCCCTCCACTTT
TRBV29-1	many	TRBJ1-2	TRBD1	CSVVRQGANPNYGYTF	TGCAGCGTTGTCCGCCAGGGGGCCAACCCCAACTATGGCTACACCTTC
TRBV5-6	few	TRBJ1-6	-	CASSQGRRNSPLHF	TGTGCCAGCAGCCAGGGGCGCCGCAATTCACCCCTCCACTTT
TRBV5-5	-	TRBJ2-7	TRBD2	CASSPGDYYNEQYF	TGTGCCAGCAGCCCGGGGGACTACTATAACGAGCAGTACTTC
TRBV6-2/TRBV6-3	few	TRBJ1-2	-	CAATDSRDYGYTF	TGTGCCGCCACGGACAGCCGGGATTATGGCTACACCTTC
TRBV5-1	-	TRBJ2-7	-	CASSLSQGYEQYF	TGCGCCAGCAGCTTGAGTCAGGGCTACGAGCAGTACTTC
TRBV7-6	many	TRBJ2-3	-	CASSTRSRADTQYF	TGTGCCAGCAGCACCCGGTCCAGAGCAGATACGCAGTATTTT
TRBV7-2	many	TRBJ2-1	TRBD1	CASSLGQGNYNEQFF	TGTGCCAGCAGCTTAGGACAGGGAAACTACAATGAGCAGTTCTTC
TRBV5-1	many	TRBJ2-5	-	CASFPGSTQETQYF	TGCGCCAGCTTTCCCGGGTCAACACAAGAGACCCAGTACTTC